This TCR beta chain was observed in a study of blood T cell repertoires in COVID-19. Looking at the study overall: In each case, the material was cDNA or gDNA derived from T cells, B-cell-depleted T cells, or PBMCs.

Using immunoSEQ multiplex PCR, the repertoire was profiled, and TCRdb retains in-frame clones only, with some absent. In the table there are roughly 260,000 clones, roughly 85% of which are singletons. CDR3 size: 13 residues. Germline V gene sequence: CDR1 MNHEY, CDR2 SVGAGI. Trimming removed 7 bases from V and 7 bases from J; junction bases left unmatched: 4. This sequence was found in a woman between 40 and 55 years old who had been exposed to COVID-19. The genes are TRBV6-5 and TRBJ1-3; 10 bases fit TRBD1. Sequenced sample: PBMCs or T cells enriched from blood (not recorded which). The CDR3 here is CASIRDRGNTIYF. In DNA form, the CDR3 reads TGTGCCAGCATCCGGGACAGGGGCAACACCATATATTTT.